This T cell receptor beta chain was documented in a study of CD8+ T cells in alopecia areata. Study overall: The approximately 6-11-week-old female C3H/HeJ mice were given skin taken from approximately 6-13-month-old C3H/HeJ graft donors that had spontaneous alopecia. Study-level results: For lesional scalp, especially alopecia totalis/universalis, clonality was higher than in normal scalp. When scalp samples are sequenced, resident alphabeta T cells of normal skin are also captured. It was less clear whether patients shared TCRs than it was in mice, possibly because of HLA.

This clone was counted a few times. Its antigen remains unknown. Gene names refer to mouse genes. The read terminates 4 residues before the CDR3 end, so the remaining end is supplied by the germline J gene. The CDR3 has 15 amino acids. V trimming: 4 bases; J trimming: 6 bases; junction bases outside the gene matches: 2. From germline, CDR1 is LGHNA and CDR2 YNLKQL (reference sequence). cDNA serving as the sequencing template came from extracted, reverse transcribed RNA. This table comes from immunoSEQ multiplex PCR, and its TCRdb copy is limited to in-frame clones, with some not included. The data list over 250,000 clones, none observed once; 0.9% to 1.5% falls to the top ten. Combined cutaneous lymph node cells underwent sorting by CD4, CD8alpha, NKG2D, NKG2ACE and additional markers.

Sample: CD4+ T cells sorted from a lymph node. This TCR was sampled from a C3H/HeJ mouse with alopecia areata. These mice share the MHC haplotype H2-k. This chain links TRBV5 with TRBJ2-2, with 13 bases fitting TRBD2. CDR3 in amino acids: CASSPGTGGAGQLYF. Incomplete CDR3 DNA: TGTGCCAGCAGCCCCGGGACTGGGGGGGCCGGG.